Sequencing of this T cell receptor beta chain was carried out in a study of T-cell reconstitution after alpha-beta-depleted transplantation in children. Study outcomes and limitations: Several hundred graft clones that had expanded were reportedly the source of alpha-beta T cells about two months after transplant. Newly made T cells mostly supplied T-cell counts and diversity one year after transplant.

With V trimmed by 10 bases and J by 1 base, 10 bases remained unmatched. The CDR3 covers 15 residues. The TCRbeta library incorporated unique molecular identifiers. One entry per CDR3 protein results from TCRdb running MiXCR on the PCR reads. Of about 260,000 distinct CDR3 sequences in the sample, 11% were seen once. As to this clonotype: What it binds is not known.

The sample here was peripheral blood, taken 180 days after TCRalphabeta/CD19-depleted stem cell transplant. The receptor's source is a male patient aged 2 to 10 who had a stem cell transplant for chronic granulomatous disease, so the T cells may come from the graft donor. The chain joins TRBV23-1 to TRBJ2-7, with 10 nucleotides matching TRBD1. TRBV23-1 is flagged as an ORF with uncertain function. The CDR3 DNA reads as TGCGCCACTCTCGCGGGACAGGGGAGATCCTACGAGCAGTACTTC. Translating it yields CATLAGQGRSYEQYF.